This T cell receptor beta chain was documented in a study of beta chain features in type 1 diabetes. V was trimmed by 0 bases and J by 4 bases, leaving 13 bases between them. The CDR3 totals 16 residues. Per germline, CDR1 SGHRS and CDR2 YFSETQ. The isolated RNA, all of it, was reverse transcribed, so expressed TCRB transcripts were what got sequenced. The method was immunoSEQ multiplex PCR; TCRdb's version includes in-frame clones alone and lacks a portion of them. The sample carries fewer than 400,000 clones, less than 10% recorded once. The sample taken for sequencing was central memory CD4+ T cells from blood. This receptor was identified in a woman between 18 and 29 years old in good health. The chain employs TRBV5-1 and TRBJ2-2; possibly TRBD1 for D (5 bases). This CDR3 is CASSLDGARRTGELFF. The CDR3 DNA reads as TGCGCCAGCAGCTTGGATGGGGCTAGGCGCACCGGGGAGCTGTTTTTT.